The present entry profiles one T cell receptor beta chain with its context. These data are taken from a study of blood T cell repertoires in COVID-19. TCRdb's table, derived via immunoSEQ multiplex PCR, lists solely in-frame clones and lacks some. The table includes roughly 220,000 clones, roughly 88% detected once. This TCR derives from a woman in her 40s with acute COVID-19. Sequences were obtained from PBMCs or T cells enriched from blood (not recorded which).

CDR3 sequence: CATSTGTYNEQFF. The DNA for the CDR3 is TGTGCCACATCAACAGGGACCTACAATGAGCAGTTCTTC. This chain joins TRBV6-5 and TRBJ2-1, with D maybe TRBD1 (6 bases). This CDR3 is 13 amino acids long. CDR1 MNHEY and CDR2 SVGAGI come from the germline V gene. The ends were cut back, 10 bases at V and 2 bases at J, with 12 bases in the middle.